Listed below are T cell receptor beta chains from one sample, sequenced in a study of cytomegalovirus exposure and HLA in healthy donors. Generated by immunoSEQ multiplex PCR, the TCRdb table keeps only in-frame clones and is missing some. The sample yields 90,000 or so clones, 85% seen once. The sequencing input was PBMCs. Source of these receptors: a man between 18 and 35 years old in good health and CMV-seropositive. The CDR3 runs from the conserved cysteine through the conserved F or W. A row's size may be missing; if present it is once, few, many or a size class.

v_call	j_call	clone_size	cdr3_aa
TRBV19	TRBJ1-5	NA	CASSRDRGVYSNQPQHF
TRBV2	TRBJ2-3	NA	CASRETSDTDTQYF
TRBV7-3	TRBJ1-5	NA	CASSSRGDRESNQPQHF
TRBV9	TRBJ2-2	NA	CASSVAGGAGELFF
TRBV30	TRBJ2-2	once	CAWSAPQGVLNTGELFF
TRBV30	TRBJ1-1	NA	CAWSPGNTEAFF
TRBV7-9	TRBJ1-3	few	CASRESQIGNTIYF
TRBV19	TRBJ1-2	NA	CASSIDPRQGSYGYTF
TRBV2	TRBJ2-1	NA	CASRAGYHEQFF
TRBV9	TRBJ2-2	NA	CASSGPSGNTGELFF
TRBV2	TRBJ2-5	NA	CAVPRGTGSETQYF
TRBV4-1	TRBJ2-2	NA	CASSLRAGVYTGELFF
TRBV9	TRBJ2-3	NA	CASSPPPGGRGMPDTQYF
TRBV27	TRBJ2-7	NA	CASSLTPSTSSYEQYF
TRBV6-4	TRBJ2-6	NA	CASSGTSGSGANVLTF
TRBV9	TRBJ2-7	NA	CASSVAGGYYEQYF
TRBV5-1	TRBJ2-1	once	CASSFVGGRKQNEQFF
TRBV9	TRBJ2-3	NA	CASSVGGDIDTQYF
TRBV18	TRBJ1-4	NA	CASSQSGGAWEKLFF
TRBV4-1	TRBJ2-1	NA	CASSQDRTKSSYNEQFF
TRBV6-1	TRBJ1-5	NA	CASSRGGQGNQPQHF
TRBV9	TRBJ2-2	NA	CASSVASGSAGELFF
TRBV7-2	TRBJ2-1	NA	CASSFLGAGESREQFF
TRBV28	TRBJ1-2	NA	CASSFTDKLGLYGYTF
TRBV2	TRBJ1-4	NA	CATFGGPEKLFF
TRBV5-1	TRBJ2-5	NA	CASSYRPTSGSETQYF
TRBV5-6	TRBJ2-2	once	CASSLGLAGGPSTGELFF
TRBV5-1	TRBJ2-7	NA	CASSLVQGREQYF
TRBV7-8	TRBJ1-2	NA	CASSLSQGNGYTF
TRBV5-4	TRBJ2-1	NA	CASSRPPGYNEQFF
TRBV19	TRBJ2-5	NA	CASSITSGRGETQYF
TRBV30	TRBJ1-1	NA	CAMDAGIPEAFF
TRBV4-1	TRBJ2-2	NA	CASSQGTSGSTGELFF
TRBV9	TRBJ2-1	many	CASSPEYRVHEQFF
TRBV30	TRBJ2-7	NA	CAWSVNRGFSYEQYF
TRBV6-5	TRBJ2-5	NA	CASSLGQGGRETQYF
TRBV6-1	TRBJ2-7	NA	CASSEGTGSTDEQYF
TRBV28	TRBJ1-5	once	CASSPPFTNQPQHF
TRBV28	TRBJ2-1	NA	CASSQTSGGDNEQFF
TRBV19	TRBJ2-7	NA	CASSMSGGSSYEQYF
TRBV6-6	TRBJ1-5	NA	CASVQTSNQPQHF
TRBV2	TRBJ1-2	NA	CASRSRSGQGLNSYGYTF
TRBV5-6	TRBJ2-1	NA	CASSLEARPGWDNEQFF
TRBV10-3	TRBJ1-1	NA	CASSEGTGGAEAFF
TRBV4-2	TRBJ1-3	once	CASSQEDRASGNTIYF